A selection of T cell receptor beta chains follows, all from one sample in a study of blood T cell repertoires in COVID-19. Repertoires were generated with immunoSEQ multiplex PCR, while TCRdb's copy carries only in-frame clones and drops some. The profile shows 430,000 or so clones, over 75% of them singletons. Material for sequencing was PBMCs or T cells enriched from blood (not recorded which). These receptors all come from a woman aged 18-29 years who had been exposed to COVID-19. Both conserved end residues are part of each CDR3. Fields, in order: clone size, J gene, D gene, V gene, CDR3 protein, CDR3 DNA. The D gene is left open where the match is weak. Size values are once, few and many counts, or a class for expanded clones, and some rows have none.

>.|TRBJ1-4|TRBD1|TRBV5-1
CASSLTPGTAEKLFF
TGCGCCAGCAGCTTGACCCCAGGGACAGCTGAAAAACTGTTTTTT
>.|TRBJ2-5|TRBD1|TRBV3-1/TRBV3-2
CASSQGQGVGETQYF
TGTGCCAGCAGCCAAGGACAGGGGGTAGGAGAGACCCAGTACTTC
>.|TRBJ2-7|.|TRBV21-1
CASSKGGQPLIFYEQYF
TGTGCCAGCAGCAAAGGAGGACAGCCGTTAATATTCTACGAGCAGTACTTC
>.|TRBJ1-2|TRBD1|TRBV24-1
CATSETGTGGLIYGYTF
TGTGCCACCAGTGAAACCGGGACAGGGGGGCTCATCTATGGCTACACCTTC
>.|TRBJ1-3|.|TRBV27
CASSLSRQSGDTIYF
TGTGCCAGCAGTTTATCCCGCCAGAGTGGAGACACCATATATTTT
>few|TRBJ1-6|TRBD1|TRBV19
CASSPLGQAHYNSPLHF
TGTGCCAGTAGTCCTCTGGGACAGGCCCATTATAATTCACCCCTCCACTTT
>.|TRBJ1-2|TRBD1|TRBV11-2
CASSWGAGGSYGYTF
TGTGCCAGCAGCTGGGGTGCAGGGGGGAGTTATGGCTACACCTTC
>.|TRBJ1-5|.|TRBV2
CASSDGQGDQPQHF
TGTGCCAGCAGTGATGGGCAGGGCGATCAGCCCCAGCATTTT
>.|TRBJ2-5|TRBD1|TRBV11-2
CASSSLPGDREQETQYF
TGTGCCAGCAGCTCACTCCCCGGGGACAGAGAGCAAGAGACCCAGTACTTC
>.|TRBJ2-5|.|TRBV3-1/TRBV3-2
CASSQQQETQYF
TGTGCCAGCAGCCAACAACAAGAGACCCAGTACTTC
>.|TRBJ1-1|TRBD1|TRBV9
CASSVGGLQGGRTEAFF
TGTGCCAGCAGCGTAGGTGGACTACAGGGGGGAAGGACTGAAGCTTTCTTT
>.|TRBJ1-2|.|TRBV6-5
CASSLREGGYTF
TGTGCCAGCAGTCTACGAGAGGGTGGCTACACCTTC
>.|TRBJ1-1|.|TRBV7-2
CASSNPGRAGFF
TGTGCCAGCAGCAACCCTGGGAGGGCGGGTTTCTTT
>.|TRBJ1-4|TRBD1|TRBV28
CASSLLGQTNEKLFF
TGTGCCAGCAGTCTATTGGGACAGACAAATGAAAAACTGTTTTTT
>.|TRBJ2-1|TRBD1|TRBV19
CASSITGVPYNEQFF
TGTGCCAGTAGTATCACAGGGGTACCCTACAATGAGCAGTTCTTC
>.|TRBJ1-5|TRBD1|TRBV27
CASSRTGGEGNQPQHF
TGTGCCAGCAGTCGAACAGGGGGCGAGGGCAATCAGCCCCAGCATTTT
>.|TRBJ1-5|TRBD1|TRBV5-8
CASSFTTSIRGLSNQPQHF
TGTGCCAGCAGCTTTACGACCTCAATCAGGGGGCTAAGCAATCAGCCCCAGCATTTT
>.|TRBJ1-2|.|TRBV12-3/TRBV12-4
CASSLGAGYGYTF
TGTGCCAGCAGTTTAGGCGCGGGATATGGCTACACCTTC
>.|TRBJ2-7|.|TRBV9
CASSVMGASYEQYF
TGTGCCAGCAGCGTAATGGGGGCTTCCTACGAGCAGTACTTC
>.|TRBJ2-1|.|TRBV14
CASSQVLFPNEQFF
TGTGCCAGCAGCCAAGTCCTATTTCCAAATGAGCAGTTCTTC
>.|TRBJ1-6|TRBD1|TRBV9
CASSDRQGTSLYNSPLHF
TGTGCCAGCAGCGATAGACAGGGAACTTCACTCTATAATTCACCCCTCCACTTT
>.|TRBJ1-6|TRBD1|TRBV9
CASSVAGGPDSPLHF
TGTGCCAGCAGCGTAGCAGGGGGTCCGGATTCACCCCTCCACTTT
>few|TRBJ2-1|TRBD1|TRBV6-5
CASRPGQGYYNEQFF
TGTGCCAGCAGACCTGGACAGGGGTACTACAATGAGCAGTTCTTC
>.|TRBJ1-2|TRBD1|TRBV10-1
CASSESLDRGRNYGYTF
TGCGCCAGCAGTGAGTCTTTGGACAGGGGGCGTAACTATGGCTACACCTTC
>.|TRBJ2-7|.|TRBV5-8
CASSLRQVIHEQYF
TGTGCCAGCAGCTTAAGGCAGGTCATCCACGAGCAGTACTTC
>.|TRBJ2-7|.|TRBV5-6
CASSLSGRTYEQYF
TGTGCCAGCAGCTTGTCTGGCAGGACCTACGAGCAGTACTTC
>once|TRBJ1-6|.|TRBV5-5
CASSLGPGHGSPLHF
TGTGCCAGCAGCTTGGGACCAGGGCACGGTTCACCCCTCCACTTT
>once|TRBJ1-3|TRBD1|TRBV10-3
CAIRGQGVGNTIYF
TGTGCCATCAGGGGACAGGGGGTAGGAAACACCATATATTTT
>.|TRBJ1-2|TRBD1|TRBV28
CASTQGDRGGNYGYTF
TGTGCCAGCACCCAAGGGGACAGGGGAGGCAACTATGGCTACACCTTC
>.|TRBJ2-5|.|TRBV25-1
CASSSGQRETQYF
TGTGCCAGCAGTTCTGGACAGAGGGAGACCCAGTACTTC
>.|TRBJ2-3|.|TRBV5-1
CASRLAPYTDTQYF
TGCGCCAGCAGACTAGCACCTTACACAGATACGCAGTATTTT
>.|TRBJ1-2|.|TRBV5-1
CATSVGGGDGYTF
TGCGCCACGTCCGTCGGGGGAGGGGATGGCTACACCTTC
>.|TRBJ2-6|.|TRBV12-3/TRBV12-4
CASRLPGANVLTF
TGTGCCAGCCGACTTCCTGGGGCCAACGTCCTGACTTTC
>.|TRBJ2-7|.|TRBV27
CASSLDAGSYEQYF
TGTGCCAGCAGTTTAGATGCAGGCTCCTACGAGCAGTACTTC
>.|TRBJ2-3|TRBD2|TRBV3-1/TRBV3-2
CASSPGTSGTDTQYF
TGTGCCAGCAGCCCGGGGACTAGCGGCACAGATACGCAGTATTTT
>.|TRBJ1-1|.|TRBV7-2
CASSETESSEAFF
TGTGCCAGCAGTGAGACAGAATCTTCTGAAGCTTTCTTT
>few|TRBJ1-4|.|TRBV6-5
CASSPGQATNEKLFF
TGTGCCAGCAGTCCGGGACAAGCAACTAATGAAAAACTGTTTTTT
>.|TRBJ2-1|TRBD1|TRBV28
CASSSPDRPYNEQFF
TGTGCCAGCAGTTCCCCGGACAGGCCTTACAATGAGCAGTTCTTC
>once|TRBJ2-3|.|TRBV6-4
CASSTGTSTDTQYF
TGTGCCAGCAGCACCGGGACTAGCACAGATACGCAGTATTTT
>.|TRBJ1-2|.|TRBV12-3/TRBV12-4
CASSLDSYGYTF
TGTGCCAGCAGTTTGGACAGCTATGGCTACACCTTC
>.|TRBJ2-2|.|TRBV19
CASRSFSNTGELFF
TGTGCCAGTAGGAGCTTTTCGAACACCGGGGAGCTGTTTTTT
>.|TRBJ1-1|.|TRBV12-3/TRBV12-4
CASSNDTTEAFF
TGTGCCAGCAGTAATGACACCACTGAAGCTTTCTTT
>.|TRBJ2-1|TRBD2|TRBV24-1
CATSDRIGLAGGGEQFF
TGTGCCACCAGTGACCGTATAGGACTAGCGGGAGGGGGTGAGCAGTTCTTC
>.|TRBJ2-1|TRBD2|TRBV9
CASREPGLADNEQFF
TGTGCCAGCAGAGAGCCGGGACTAGCGGACAATGAGCAGTTCTTC
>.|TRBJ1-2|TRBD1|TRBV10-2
CASTRGTGVGYTF
TGCGCCAGCACGCGCGGGACAGGGGTTGGCTACACCTTC
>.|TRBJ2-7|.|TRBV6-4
CASSDPQRSTYEQYF
TGTGCCAGCAGTGACCCACAGCGGAGTACCTACGAGCAGTACTTC
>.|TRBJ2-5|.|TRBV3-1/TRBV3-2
CASSQGLRHQYF
TGTGCCAGCAGCCAAGGGCTTAGACACCAGTACTTC
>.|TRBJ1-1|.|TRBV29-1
CSVEVGTQEAFF
TGCAGCGTTGAAGTGGGGACACAGGAAGCTTTCTTT
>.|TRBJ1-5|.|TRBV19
CASQIWGPGNNQPQHF
TGTGCCAGTCAGATCTGGGGGCCGGGAAACAATCAGCCCCAGCATTTT
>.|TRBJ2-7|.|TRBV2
CASLMTGTWEQYF
TGTGCCAGCTTGATGACAGGCACTTGGGAGCAGTACTTC
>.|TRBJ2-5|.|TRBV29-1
CSVEDPLEGAETQYF
TGCAGCGTTGAAGATCCTCTTGAGGGCGCGGAGACCCAGTACTTC